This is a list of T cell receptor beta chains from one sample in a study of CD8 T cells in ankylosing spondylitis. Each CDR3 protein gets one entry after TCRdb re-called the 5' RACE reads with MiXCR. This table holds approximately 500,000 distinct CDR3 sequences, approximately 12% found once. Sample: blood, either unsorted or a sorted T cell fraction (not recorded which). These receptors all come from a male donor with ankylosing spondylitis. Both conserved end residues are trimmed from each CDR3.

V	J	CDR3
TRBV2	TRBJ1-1	ASSESGVVNTEAF
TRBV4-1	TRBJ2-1	ASSQAFSSNEQF
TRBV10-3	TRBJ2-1	AIRPITGSDEQF
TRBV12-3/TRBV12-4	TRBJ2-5	ASSLLGSEETQY
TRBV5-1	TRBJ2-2	ASSSENTGELF
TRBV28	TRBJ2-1	ASSLSLGGDEQF
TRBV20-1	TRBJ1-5	SALTGGARNQPQH
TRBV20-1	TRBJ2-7	SASSGYEQY
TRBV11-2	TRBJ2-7	ASSLAPEGAYEQY
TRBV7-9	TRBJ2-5	ASSTRDYQETQY
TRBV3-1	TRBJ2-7	ASSRSGARSEQY
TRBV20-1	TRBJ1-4	SAEDEVNEKLF
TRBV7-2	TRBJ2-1	ASSFSRRGLADLRASYNEQF
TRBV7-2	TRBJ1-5	ASSTFGTEGNQPQH
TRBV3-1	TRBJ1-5	ASSRGQGNQPQH
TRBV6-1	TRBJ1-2	ASSESTGLGGYT
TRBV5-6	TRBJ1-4	ASSSTGYNEKLF
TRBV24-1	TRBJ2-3	ATSGLAASTDTQY
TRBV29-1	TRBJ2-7	SVGGIGEQY
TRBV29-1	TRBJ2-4	SVQEVLAKNIQY
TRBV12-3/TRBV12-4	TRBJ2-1	ASSFNTYNEQF
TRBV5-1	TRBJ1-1	ASSLMESGTEAF
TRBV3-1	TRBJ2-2	ASSQDWTTGELF
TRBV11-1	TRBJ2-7	ASSPPGSVDYEQY
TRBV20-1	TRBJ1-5	SAREGEAGNQPQH
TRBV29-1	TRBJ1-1	SVEGTGGGGTEAF
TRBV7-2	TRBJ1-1	ASSRQYSEAF
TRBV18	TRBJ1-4	ASSQGGTATNEKLF
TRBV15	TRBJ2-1	ATSRDTSSYNEQF
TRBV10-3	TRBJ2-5	AINQQGSQETQY
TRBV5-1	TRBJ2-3	ASSFRTSGSTDTQY
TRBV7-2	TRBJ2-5	ASSPEGFGTQY
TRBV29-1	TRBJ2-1	SVLVGSYNEQF
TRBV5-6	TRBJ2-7	ASSLNRVYEQY
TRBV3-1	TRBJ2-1	ASSQMASYNEQF
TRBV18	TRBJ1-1	ASSPGLMNTEAF
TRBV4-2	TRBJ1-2	ASSQEATRGYGYT
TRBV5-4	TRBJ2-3	ASSLGGLPSTDTQY
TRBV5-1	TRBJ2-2	ASSPDGTGELF
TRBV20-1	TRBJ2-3	SARLAGGNTQY
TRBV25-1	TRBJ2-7	ASGTGGYEQY
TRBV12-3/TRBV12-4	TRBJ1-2	ASSLAGTGINYGYT
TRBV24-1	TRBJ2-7	ALVQGNSYEQY
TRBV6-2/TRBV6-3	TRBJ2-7	ASSYSGRQY
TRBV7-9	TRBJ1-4	ASSSNDRGDEKLF
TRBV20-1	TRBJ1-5	SVSQGKGGTNQPQH
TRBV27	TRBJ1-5	ASRAPRQGVVEQPQH
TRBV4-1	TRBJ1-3	ASSQPGTKGNTIY
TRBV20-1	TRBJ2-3	SAISFQGDTQY
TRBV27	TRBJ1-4	ASSLRAPIEKLF
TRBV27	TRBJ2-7	ASKAVGAGEVYEQY
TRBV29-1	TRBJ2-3	SVEMDSPMY
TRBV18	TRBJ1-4	ASSATGTGSTNEKLF
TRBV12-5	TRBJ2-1	ASVLSYNEQF
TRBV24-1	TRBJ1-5	ATSVGVSQPQH
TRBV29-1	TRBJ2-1	SVEDRGRDNEQF
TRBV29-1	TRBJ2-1	SVVPGADEQF
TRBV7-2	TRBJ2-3	ASSLPPGFGDTQY
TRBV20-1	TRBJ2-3	SARGPDSLRTSTDTQY